The entry below describes one TCR beta chain. Its antigen is unidentified. The sequenced template was cDNA made from the entire isolated RNA. Repertoires were generated with immunoSEQ multiplex PCR, while TCRdb's copy carries only in-frame clones and drops some. This table has approximately 260,000 clones, roughly 22% appearing once. CD45RO/CCR7/CD25/CD127/CD95/CD27 sorting isolated CD4+ naive, central memory, regulatory and stem cell-like memory cells. J was trimmed by 1 base and V by 5 bases; bases with no gene match: 5. The CDR3 has 15 residues. Per the germline V gene, CDR1 is SGHTA and CDR2 is FQGNSA. This entry is derived from a study of beta chain features in type 1 diabetes. Study-level findings and limits: Across all four CD4+ subsets, people with type 1 diabetes showed modestly shorter TCRB CDR3s.

Sequences were obtained from naive CD4+ T cells from blood. The chain uses TRBV7-2 and TRBJ2-3, with 8 bases that match TRBD1. This sequence was found in a woman between 40 and 50 years old with type 1 diabetes. In DNA form, the CDR3 reads TGTGCCAGCAGCCATCAGGGGGCCGGCACAGATACGCAGTATTTT. It is translated as CASSHQGAGTDTQYF.